The 20 T cell receptor beta chains reported below all come from one sample, sequenced in a study of low-dose radiotherapy and immunotherapy resistance in tumors. Covering alpha and beta chains, TRAV- and TRBV-specific primers were used for the first-strand cDNA. Over 20 PCR cycles, TCRs were amplified from a constant-region primer and V-primer adapter. TCRdb re-analysed the reads in MiXCR, keeping a single row per CDR3 protein. The sample records nearly 60,000 distinct CDR3 sequences, 23% being singletons. Time point of the sample: after trial treatment. Regarding treatment: LDRT plus nivolumab, ipilimumab, low-dose cyclophosphamide and aspirin (RACIN trial). The sequenced sample was PBMCs, obtained after low-dose radiotherapy plus immunotherapy. The receptors derive from a male donor with prostate cancer.

The rearrangement joins TRBV7-2 to TRBJ2-7; 9 nucleotides agree with TRBD1. This CDR3 comprises 15 residues. V trimming: 6 bases; J trimming: 1 base; junction bases outside the gene matches: 7. Germline assignment: CDR1 SGHTA and CDR2 FQGNSA. DNA for the CDR3: TGTGCCAGCAGACTGCGGACAGGGGAATCCTACGAGCAGTACTTC. This sequence encodes CASRLRTGESYEQYF.

The chain combines TRBV4-2 with TRBJ2-1; unclear D gene. Germline V gene data show CDR1 as LGHNA and CDR2 as YNFKEQ. Between the trimmed V and J ends, which lost 4 bases and 5 bases, there was a span of 9 bases. The CDR3 has 13 amino acids. CDR3 in amino acids: CASSRDRNNEQFF. Written as DNA, the CDR3 is TGTGCCAGCAGCCGAGACCGGAACAATGAGCAGTTCTTC.

This clonotype was seen ten or more times. The chain joins TRBV5-4 to TRBJ2-1; 8 bases are a match to TRBD2. The length of the CDR3 is 15 residues. V lost 2 bases to trimming and J lost 9 bases; unmatched junction nucleotides: 10. From germline, CDR1 is SGHNT and CDR2 YYREEE (reference sequence). The chain's CDR3 is CASSFSPGGLIEQFF. The CDR3 bases are TGTGCCAGCAGCTTCTCCCCGGGGGGGCTAATTGAGCAGTTCTTC. The entire variable domain, with the rest obtained from reference TRBV5-4 and TRBJ2-1, is as follows: ETGVTQSPTHLIKTRGQQVTLRCSSQSGHNTVSWYQQALGQGPQFIFQYYREEENGRGNFPPRFSGLQFPNYSSELNVNALELDDSALYLCASSFSPGGLIEQFFGPGTRLTVL.

There are many counts of this clonotype. This chain joins TRBV5-1 and TRBJ2-7, with 9 bases identical to TRBD2. Losses at the gene ends were 1 base for V and 3 bases for J; bases not matched to a gene: 8. Germline V gene lookup returns CDR1 SGHRS and CDR2 YFSETQ. CDR3 length equals 16 residues. The DNA for the CDR3 is TGCGCCAGCAGCTTGAAAATAGCGGGAGACCTCTACGAGCAGTACTTC. It codes for CASSLKIAGDLYEQYF.

In its sample, this clonotype was seen many times. V usage is TRBV9 and J usage is TRBJ2-7; D is possibly TRBD1 (6 bases). This CDR3 is built from 15 residues. Germline loops: CDR1 SGDLS, CDR2 YYNGEE. Trimming removed 0 bases from V and 2 bases from J, with 12 bases in between. CDR3 protein: CASSVGGRGTYEQYF. CDR3 nucleotides: TGTGCCAGCAGCGTAGGGGGCAGGGGTACCTACGAGCAGTACTTC.

This clonotype was found once. This chain uses TRBV28 with TRBJ2-2, with 9 bases fitting TRBD2. The germline V gene has CDR1 MDHEN and CDR2 SYDVKM. The CDR3 sequence is 15 residues long. The ends lost 4 bases at V and 6 bases at J; junction bases unmatched: 6. The CDR3 DNA reads TGTGCCAGCAGTTCAGCTAGCGGGATCCCCGGGGAGCTGTTTTTT. Encoded protein: CASSSASGIPGELFF.

This clonotype was seen many times. J is TRBJ2-3 and V is TRBV5-6; D unresolved. The length of the CDR3 is 18 residues. The germline V and J ends were trimmed by 3 bases and 0 bases, with 20 bases remaining between them. Germline lookup yields CDR1 SGHDT and CDR2 YYEEEE. The CDR3 spells CASSSFRHSQLSTDTQYF. The CDR3 bases are TGTGCCAGCAGCTCCTTCCGGCACAGCCAACTTAGCACAGATACGCAGTATTTT.

Comments on this clonotype: Given the absence of the conserved phenylalanine or tryptophan at the CDR3 end, a read error is likely. The DNA is omitted, as the CDR3 cannot be located on it reliably, and the CDR3 follows TCRdb's listing. The V gene is TRBV18, the J gene TRBJ1-5; TRBD1 is the table's D call and was not checked against the DNA. The germline V gene has CDR1 KGHSH and CDR2 LQKENI. From its first to its last residue, the CDR3 has 18 amino acids. This CDR3 reads CASSPTGETGRIAISPSI.

This clonotype was detected once. One base separates it from a far larger clone, so it is likely a read error. V and J are TRBV5-8 and TRBJ1-2; D gene uncertain. Germline CDR1 SGHTS, CDR2 YDEGEE. Trimming shortened V by 3 bases and J by 4 bases, and 10 bases separated the two germline ends. The CDR3 runs 13 residues. For the CDR3, the DNA is TGTGCCAGCAGCTCAGGTCAGTCCTATGGCTACACCTTC. Translating gives CASSSGQSYGYTF.

This clonotype has ten or more counts. The CDR3 DNA is TGCGCCAGCAGGGCAGGGGGCCTGGGGAATCAGCCCCAGCATTTT. Protein: CASRAGGLGNQPQHF. The V call is TRBV4-1, the J call TRBJ1-5, with TRBD1 matching over 8 bases. This CDR3 has 15 amino acids. Germline V gene lookup returns CDR1 MGHRA and CDR2 YSYEKL. Losses at the gene ends were 6 bases for V and 4 bases for J; bases not matched to a gene: 8.

This clonotype was seen ten or more times. V is TRBV20-1 and J is TRBJ2-7; D might be TRBD1 (5 bases). Trimming pared 2 bases from V and 0 bases from J, leaving 11 bases between. Germline V gives CDR1 DFQATT, CDR2 SNEGSKA (reference sequence). The length of the CDR3 is 14 residues. Written as DNA, the CDR3 is TGCAGTGCTAGAAAGGGGCCCCTCTCCTACGAGCAGTACTTC. This gives the protein CSARKGPLSYEQYF.

On this clonotype: This may be a read error: a much more frequent sequence differs by one nucleotide. The chain uses TRBV5-1 and TRBJ1-2; no clear D. Germline CDR1 reads SGHRS; CDR2 reads YFSETQ. CDR3 length equals 14 residues. The CDR3 protein is CASSSDTPNYSYTF. The DNA for the CDR3 is TGCGCCAGCAGCTCCGACACACCTAACTATAGCTACACCTTC.

The CDR3, as DNA: TGCAGTGCTAGAGATCTGGACAGGGGGAACTATGGCTACACCTTC. It encodes CSARDLDRGNYGYTF. This rearrangement joins TRBV20-1 to TRBJ1-2, with 10 bases fitting TRBD1. The CDR3 runs 15 residues. Germline CDR1 is DFQATT and CDR2 is SNEGSKA (reference sequence). Trimming removed 0 bases from V and 2 bases from J; junction bases left unmatched: 3.

Ten or more counts support this clonotype. The J gene is TRBJ2-3, the V gene TRBV5-1; 10 bases are a match to TRBD2. The CDR3 runs to 16 residues. The ends lost 1 base at V and 1 base at J; junction bases unmatched: 3. The V gene's germline CDR1 is SGHRS and CDR2 YFSETQ. The CDR3 loop reads CASSLNSGGGTDTQYF. The DNA of the CDR3 is TGCGCCAGCAGCTTGAACAGCGGGGGGGGCACAGATACGCAGTATTTT.

The sample holds many counts of this clonotype. The CDR3 DNA reads as TGTGCCACCAGCAGGGCGGGACTAGGGGTCGTCAATGAGCAGTTCTTC. This codes for CATSRAGLGVVNEQFF. The chain has TRBV15 and TRBJ2-1, with 8 bases matching TRBD2. V lost 3 bases and J lost 6; bases outside the gene matches: 10. The germline V gene encodes CDR1 LNHNV and CDR2 YYDKDF (reference sequence). This CDR3 comprises 16 residues.

This clonotype has a count of ten or more. The rearrangement links TRBV9 to TRBJ2-2; D gene ambiguous. V lost 0 bases and J lost 2, with 8 bases in between. The CDR3 is 15 amino acids. Germline assignment: CDR1 SGDLS and CDR2 YYNGEE. The CDR3 protein is CASSVGLTNTGELFF. CDR3 nucleotides: TGTGCCAGCAGCGTAGGGCTTACTAACACCGGGGAGCTGTTTTTT.

This clonotype was seen ten or more times. The genes are TRBV6-5 and TRBJ2-2, with 10 bases that match TRBD2. Germline V CDR1 and CDR2: MNHEY, SVGAGI. Trimming cost V 6 bases and J 0 bases; bases outside gene matches: 7. The CDR3 sequence is 17 residues long. The CDR3 protein is CASRKLAGVANTGELFF. CDR3 bases: TGTGCCAGCAGAAAGCTAGCGGGAGTAGCGAACACCGGGGAGCTGTTTTTT.

In its sample, this clonotype was seen many times. The chain has TRBV23-1 and TRBJ2-2; tentatively, D is TRBD2 (5 bases). TRBV23-1 is identified as an open reading frame with a role that is uncertain. This CDR3 contains 18 residues. V was trimmed by 2 bases and J by 1 base, leaving 17 bases between them. The CDR3: CASSQNWGANRNTGELFF. The DNA for the CDR3 is TGCGCCAGCAGTCAAAATTGGGGAGCGAACCGGAACACCGGGGAGCTGTTTTTT.

This clonotype was observed many times. The chain employs TRBV7-8 and TRBJ2-3; TRBD2 matches 8 bases. J was trimmed by 5 bases and V by 1 base; bases with no gene match: 14. The CDR3 spans 18 residues. Germline lookup yields CDR1 SGHVS and CDR2 FQNEAQ. The CDR3 coding sequence is TGTGCCAGCAGCTTAGGTCGGTATTCGGCGGGAGGAGAAGATACGCAGTATTTT. It encodes CASSLGRYSAGGEDTQYF.

This clonotype was picked up a small number of times. This sequence is one base from a far larger clone and is likely a read error. The chain recombines TRBV12-3 or TRBV12-4 with TRBJ2-1; D may be TRBD1 (6 bases). V shed 5 bases and J shed 10 bases, with 18 bases lying between them. The CDR3 is 14 amino acids. This CDR3 reads CASSPQGFQREQFF. The CDR3 DNA reads TGTGCCAGCAGTCCACAGGGCTTCCAGCGCGAGCAGTTCTTC.